This TCR beta chain was sequenced during a study of response to subunit inactivated influenza vaccine (dated by TCRdb to between 2018 and 2020). Describing the broader study: Deep quantitative profiling of the T cell receptor repertoire was used in the study to follow responses to a trivalent subunit inactivated influenza vaccine.

General findings and caveats noted by the study authors: According to the authors, only a limited number of new T cells may be recruited by each seasonal influenza vaccination.

What the time point label conveys for this sample: more than 35 days after influenza vaccine administration. The trim is 1 base for V and 2 bases for J, with a gap of 11 bases between the germline ends. The CDR3 sequence holds 15 residues, the cysteine and phenylalanine included. Of all the DNA, just the CDR3 is kept, 45 bases in frame from base 1. This clonotype appeared many times. This receptor's antigen is unknown. No much larger clonotype is one base removed from it; base qualities were not supplied. The library was prepared using RT-PCR. The data were produced on an Illumina HiSeq 2500. TCRdb handled the public reads itself, with Q25 trimming in fastp and clone calling in MiXCR, and kept productive beta chains. Rows matching on CDR3 protein sequence are summarized as one entry with the most common DNA and genes. For this sample there are fewer than 650,000 distinct CDR3 sequences; approximately 12% appear just once. 10% to 15% of the sample rests with the top ten.

Sequences were derived from PBMCs from blood, sampled roughly 45 days after vaccination. The receptor was isolated from a man between 45 and 60 years old who received an inactivated influenza vaccine. Donor details come from another sample of the same person, matched by shared clones. The sequence is built from TRBV12-3 or TRBV12-4 and TRBJ1-2; 6 matching bases give a weak D call of TRBD1. The DNA sequence is TGTGCCAGCAGTTTAGGGGGGGCGCCCAACTATGGCTACACCTTC. The encoded protein is CASSLGGAPNYGYTF.